This record looks at one T cell receptor (beta chain) sequence and its context. The clone's antigen remains unknown. No quality values exist for individual bases; no much larger clone is one base distant. According to the germline V gene (reference sequence), CDR1 reads MNHNY and CDR2 reads SVGAGI. V loses 6 bases, J loses 7 bases, and the germline ends lie 13 bases apart. Its CDR3 holds 13 amino acids, cysteine through phenylalanine. The retained sequence is limited to the CDR3, 39 bases, with the frame set at the first base. These data come from a study of OX40 agonist ivuxolimab in advanced cancers. Looking at the study overall: Ivuxolimab was an agonistic, fully human IgG2 monoclonal antibody directed against OX40 (CD134), a costimulatory receptor. Intravenous ivuxolimab was administered to patients every 2 weeks at six dose levels: 0.01, 0.1, 0.3, 1.5, 3 and 10 mg/kg. Of the 50 to 55 dose-escalation patients, hepatocellular carcinoma was present in about 20, melanoma in approximately 15, renal cell carcinoma in 9 and head and neck cancer in 9. Patients were allowed to have had prior anti-PD-1, anti-PD-L1 or anti-CTLA-4 therapy, and more than 35% of the dose-escalation patients had been treated with checkpoint inhibitors. The point of sequencing TCRbeta in the periphery was to test whether ivuxolimab changed TCR sequence diversity and drove clonal T-cell expansion. Partial responses occurred in three dose-escalation patients: two with cutaneous melanoma and one with hepatocellular carcinoma. The paper covers the monotherapy dose-escalation part of the phase I ivuxolimab trial, which included N of about 56 patients. In the dose-escalation cohort, more than 80% of patients were male, and the mean age was roughly 56 years with a range of roughly 23 to 79.

Patients with autoimmune disease history or receiving systemic immunosuppression were excluded from the trial. Peripheral blood for TCR sequencing was drawn from every dose cohort at baseline, at cycle 4 day 1 and at cycle 7 day 1. Samples were obtained from an open-label, multicenter, first-in-human phase I dose-escalation trial of ivuxolimab. Adults with locally advanced or metastatic head and neck squamous cell, hepatocellular, melanoma or renal cell carcinoma were enrolled in the trial. Before TCR sequencing, CD4+ T cells and CD8+ T cells were sorted from peripheral blood as separate populations. Beyond this particular receptor, the publication reports: After ivuxolimab, CD8+ T cells had more expanded clones than CD4+ T cells on average. Clonal expansion of both CD4+ and CD8+ blood T cells was observed from baseline to week 6 at doses 0.1 to 3.0 mg/kg. The antigen specificity of the clonally expanded peripheral T cells was not determined. Low levels of normalized T-cell clonal expansion were also seen in some nonresponding patients. Partial responders in the 0.1-3.0 mg/kg groups had among the lowest normalized peripheral clonal expansion, especially among CD8+ T cells.

Genomic DNA was isolated from the sorted cells so that the TCRbeta CDR3 region could be sequenced. The immunoSEQ Assay was used for sequencing of TCRbeta CDR3 regions. TCRdb took over this immuneACCESS table, retaining in-frame rearrangements with V and J assigned. Such tables are incomplete; in checked studies, under half of the missing clones stem from an unresolved V gene, and the remainder is unexplained. The sample table lists 15,000 to 25,000 clones, roughly 68% of them with a count of one. About an eighth of the sample is in the top ten clones. Sequencing was performed on CD4+ or CD8+ T cells sorted from blood, taken in a trial of the OX40 agonist ivuxolimab. The V gene is TRBV6-6 and the J gene is TRBJ2-1, and TRBD2 may be the D gene, going by 5 matching bases. This clonotype was obtained from an adult with an advanced solid tumor such as melanoma, head and neck, liver or kidney cancer. At the DNA level, the sequence is TGTGCCAGCAGATCGGGGTTCCGGAATGAGCAGTTCTTC. Its translation is CASRSGFRNEQFF.